There are many counts of the clone carrying this T cell receptor (beta chain). The second PCR ran roughly 7 to 12 cycles with a sample-barcoded 5' primer and J-beta primers. TCRdb re-called the 5' RACE reads through MiXCR, storing one row per CDR3 protein. Among around 670,000 distinct CDR3 sequences listed, roughly 30% were seen once. Germline trimming cut 9 bases from V and 8 bases from J; bases unmatched to any gene: 20. CDR3 length: 17 amino acids. CDR1 is LGHDT and CDR2 is YNNKEL in the germline V gene (reference sequence). The source of the sample is a study of blood T cells in healthy people across ages.

The specimen sequenced was blood. This receptor was obtained from a woman older than 75 in good health. This sequence joins TRBV3-1 and TRBJ2-1; 9 bases are a match to TRBD2. This chain's CDR3 is CASTDSTGRGGLYEQFF. DNA for the CDR3: TGTGCCAGTACTGATTCTACCGGGCGGGGGGGCCTTTATGAGCAGTTCTTC.